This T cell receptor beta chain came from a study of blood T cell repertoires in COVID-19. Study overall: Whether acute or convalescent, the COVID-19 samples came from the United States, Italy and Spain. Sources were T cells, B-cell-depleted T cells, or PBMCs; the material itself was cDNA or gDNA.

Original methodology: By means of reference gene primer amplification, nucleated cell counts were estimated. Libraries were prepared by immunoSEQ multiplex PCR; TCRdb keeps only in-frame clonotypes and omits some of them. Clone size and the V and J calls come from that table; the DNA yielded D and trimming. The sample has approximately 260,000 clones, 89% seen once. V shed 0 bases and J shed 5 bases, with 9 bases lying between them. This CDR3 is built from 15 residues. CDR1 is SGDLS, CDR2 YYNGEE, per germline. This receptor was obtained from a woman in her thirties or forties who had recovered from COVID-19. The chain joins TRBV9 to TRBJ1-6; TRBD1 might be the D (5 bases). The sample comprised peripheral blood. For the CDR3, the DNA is TGTGCCAGCAGCGTAGATCCAGGGCATAATTCACCCCTCCACTTT. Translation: CASSVDPGHNSPLHF.